This T cell receptor beta chain was observed in a study of identical twins. This clonotype was counted only a few times. Its specificity is unknown. General study points: Instead of following the same donors, the conclusions were based on cross-sectional statistical analysis. Twin sharing of out-of-frame TCR alpha was underestimated by models in monozygotic pairs.

TCRdb called the 5' RACE reads again in MiXCR, with one record for every CDR3 protein. The table includes just over 450,000 distinct CDR3 sequences, 12% to 15% detected once. Healthy Caucasians made up all donors. This sample also appeared in a second study, on yellow fever vaccine responses in identical twins.

Specimen: CD4+ T cells sorted from blood. This sequence was found in a woman aged 18-35 years in good health.

The CDR3 nucleotides are TGTGCCAGCAGGCGGACTCTTATTCGGGAACAAGAGACCCAGTACTTC. The encoded protein is CASRRTLIREQETQYF. The V and J genes are TRBV6-1 and TRBJ2-5, with D perhaps TRBD2 (5 bases). Between the trimmed V and J ends, which lost 6 bases and 2 bases, there was a span of 19 bases. The CDR3 has 16 amino acids. CDR1 and CDR2 (germline): MNHNS, SASEGT.